This record looks at one T cell receptor (beta chain) sequence and its context. These data originate in a study of patients and donors after allogeneic stem cell transplantation. The CDR3 sequence is 16 residues long. V dropped 5 bases and J dropped 4 bases, with 20 bases sitting between them. Germline V gives CDR1 SGHTA, CDR2 FQGNSA. TCRdb ran MiXCR on the RT-PCR reads and lists one entry per CDR3 protein. The sample records about 150,000 distinct CDR3 sequences, approximately 37% being singletons. The receptor comes from a human donor who was either an allogeneic HSCT recipient or a stem cell or donor lymphocyte infusion donor (not recorded which). It is not recorded whose cells these are; they may come from a transplant donor. V is TRBV7-2 and J is TRBJ1-2, with D possibly being TRBD1 (5 bases). The sample was blood, either unsorted or a sorted T cell fraction (not recorded which). CDR3 DNA: TGTGCCAGCAGCGTAGACGGGGCTCGGGAGCCCTATGGCTACACCTTC. This gives the protein CASSVDGAREPYGYTF.